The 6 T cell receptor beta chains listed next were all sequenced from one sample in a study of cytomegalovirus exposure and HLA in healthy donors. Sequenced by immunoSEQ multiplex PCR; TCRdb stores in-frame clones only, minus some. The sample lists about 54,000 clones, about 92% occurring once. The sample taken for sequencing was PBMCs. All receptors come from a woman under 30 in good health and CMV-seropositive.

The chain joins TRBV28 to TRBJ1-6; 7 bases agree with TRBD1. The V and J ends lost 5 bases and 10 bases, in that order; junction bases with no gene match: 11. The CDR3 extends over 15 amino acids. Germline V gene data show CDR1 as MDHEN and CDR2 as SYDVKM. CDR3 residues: CASSEQGPATSPLHF. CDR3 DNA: TGTGCCAGCAGTGAACAGGGGCCCGCTACCTCACCCCTCCACTTT.

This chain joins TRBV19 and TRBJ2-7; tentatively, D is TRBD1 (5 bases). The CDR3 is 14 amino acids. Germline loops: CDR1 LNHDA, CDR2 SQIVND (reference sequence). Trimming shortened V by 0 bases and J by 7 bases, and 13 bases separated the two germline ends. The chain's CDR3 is CASSIDTGAGEQYF. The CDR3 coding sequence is TGTGCCAGTAGTATAGATACTGGGGCTGGGGAGCAGTACTTC.

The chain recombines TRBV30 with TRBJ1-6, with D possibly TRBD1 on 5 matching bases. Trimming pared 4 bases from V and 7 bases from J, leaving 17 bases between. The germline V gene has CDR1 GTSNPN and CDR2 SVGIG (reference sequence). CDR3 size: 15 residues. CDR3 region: CAWTLARGKNSPLHF. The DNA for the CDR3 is TGTGCCTGGACCCTGGCTCGGGGGAAAAATTCACCCCTCCACTTT.

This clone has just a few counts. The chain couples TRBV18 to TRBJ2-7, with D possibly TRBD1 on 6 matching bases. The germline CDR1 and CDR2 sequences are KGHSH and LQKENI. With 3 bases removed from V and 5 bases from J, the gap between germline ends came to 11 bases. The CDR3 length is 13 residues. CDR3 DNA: TGTGCCAGCTCACCCACAGGGAGCAACGAGCAGTACTTC. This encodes CASSPTGSNEQYF.

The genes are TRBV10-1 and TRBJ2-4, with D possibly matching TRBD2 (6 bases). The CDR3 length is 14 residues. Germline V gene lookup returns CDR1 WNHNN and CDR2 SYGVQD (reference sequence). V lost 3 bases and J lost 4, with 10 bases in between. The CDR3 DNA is TGCGCCAGCAGTGATGCGGGGAGAAAAAACATTCAGTACTTC. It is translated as CASSDAGRKNIQYF.

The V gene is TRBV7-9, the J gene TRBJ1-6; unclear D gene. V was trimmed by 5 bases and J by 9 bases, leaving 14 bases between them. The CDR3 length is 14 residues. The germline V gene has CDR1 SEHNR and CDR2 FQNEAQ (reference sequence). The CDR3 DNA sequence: TGTGCCAGCAGCGATTTTCCATCCAGTTCACCCCTCCACTTT. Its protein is CASSDFPSSSPLHF.